Following are 32 T cell receptor beta chains from one sample sequenced in a study of Tregs in tolerant kidney transplant recipients. TCRdb keeps only in-frame clones here, not all; method: immunoSEQ multiplex PCR. Of about 120,000 clones detected, approximately 90% appear once; the ten largest clones hold more than 0.45%. Sequencing was done on a sample of CD4+ T cells from blood. These receptors all stem from a human donor in good health.

The rearrangement links TRBV4-1 to TRBJ2-7; no firm D call. Germline V lookup: CDR1 MGHRA, CDR2 YSYEKL. The CDR3 loop spans 15 amino acids. The V and J ends lost 0 bases and 3 bases respectively, with 12 bases between them. CDR3: CASSQDRATRYEQYF. The CDR3 nucleotides are TGCGCCAGCAGCCAAGATCGTGCCACGCGCTACGAGCAGTACTTC.

The V and J genes are TRBV4-2 and TRBJ2-2; unclear D gene. The CDR3 sequence is 14 residues long. The ends were cut back, 4 bases at V and 5 bases at J, with 11 bases in the middle. From germline, CDR1 is LGHNA and CDR2 YNFKEQ. CDR3 region: CASSLSPKTGELFF. DNA of the CDR3: TGTGCCAGCAGCCTTTCTCCTAAAACCGGGGAGCTGTTTTTT.

This clone was detected once. The chain couples TRBV2 to TRBJ2-3; the match to TRBD1 covers 8 bases. CDR3 length: 12 amino acids. V shed 5 bases and J 9 bases; nucleotides not matched to a gene: 4. Germline CDR1 SNHLY, CDR2 FYNNEI. CDR3 loop: CASSQQGGTQYF. DNA for the CDR3: TGTGCCAGCAGTCAACAGGGGGGCACGCAGTATTTT.

The chain's CDR3 is CASSWGPDTEAFF. The CDR3 DNA is TGTGCCAGCAGTTGGGGGCCGGACACTGAAGCTTTCTTT. The chain combines TRBV2 with TRBJ1-1; TRBD1 might be the D (6 bases). Germline V gives CDR1 SNHLY, CDR2 FYNNEI. The CDR3 spans 13 residues. V gave up 5 bases and J gave up 3 bases, with 10 bases separating them.

The rearrangement uses TRBV6-1 and TRBJ2-1; 7 bases agree with TRBD2. J lost 3 bases, V lost 10 bases, and 9 bases had no gene match. Germline CDR1 reads MNHNS; CDR2 reads SASEGT. The CDR3 is 14 amino acids. CDR3 loop: CATGGSSGYNEQFF. CDR3 nucleotide sequence: TGTGCCACCGGTGGGTCTAGCGGCTACAATGAGCAGTTCTTC.

This clone turned up a few times. The chain uses TRBV7-3 and TRBJ1-6, with D perhaps TRBD1 (6 bases). V gave up 0 bases and J gave up 7 bases, with 10 bases separating them. The CDR3 consists of 15 residues. In germline, CDR1 is SGHTA, CDR2 FQGTGA. The CDR3 region has the DNA TGTGCCAGCAGCTTAACGGACAGCCGGAATTCACCCCTCCACTTT. Its translation: CASSLTDSRNSPLHF.

The V and J genes are TRBV7-3 and TRBJ2-3; 8 positions match TRBD2. The germline V gene encodes CDR1 SGHTA and CDR2 FQGTGA. V lost 1 base, J lost 2 bases, and 2 bases stayed unmatched. The CDR3 extends over 15 amino acids. The CDR3 sequence: CASSLISGVTDTQYF. The CDR3 nucleotides are TGTGCCAGCAGCTTAATTAGCGGGGTCACAGATACGCAGTATTTT.

The rearrangement links TRBV19 to TRBJ1-1; no clear D. This CDR3 contains 13 residues. Trimming removed 11 bases from V and 1 base from J, with 14 bases in between. CDR1 is LNHDA, CDR2 SQIVND, per germline (reference sequence). The CDR3 DNA reads TGTGCCGGGAGGTCAGTCGGGAACACTGAAGCTTTCTTT. Its translation: CAGRSVGNTEAFF.

The J gene is TRBJ1-1, the V gene TRBV28, with D perhaps TRBD1 (6 bases). Trimming left V 6 bases short and J 11 bases short, with 22 bases between. The CDR3 consists of 14 residues. Germline V gene data show CDR1 as MDHEN and CDR2 as SYDVKM. The CDR3 sequence: CASRTIGGKLGAFF. CDR3 coding DNA: TGTGCCAGCAGAACTATCGGGGGCAAGTTAGGGGCTTTCTTT.

V usage is TRBV19 and J usage is TRBJ2-1; D not resolved. With 5 bases removed from V and 7 bases from J, the gap between germline ends came to 9 bases. CDR1 is LNHDA, CDR2 SQIVND, per germline (reference sequence). The CDR3 length is 12 residues. This CDR3 is CASSSYPNEQFF. CDR3 coding DNA: TGTGCCAGTAGTTCATACCCTAATGAGCAGTTCTTC.

This clone was observed once. The genes are TRBV6-1 and TRBJ2-3, with a weak D call TRBD2 (7 bases). This CDR3 region has 16 residues. Trimming took 2 bases from V and 6 from J, leaving 18 bases between them. Looked up from germline, CDR1 is MNHNS and CDR2 is SASEGT. The CDR3 bases are TGTGCCAGCAGTGAAAAGCAGAAGGGGGGGGCGGATACGCAGTATTTT. It encodes CASSEKQKGGADTQYF.

As for this clone: This CDR3 is also generated by other DNA sequences in the sample. The V call is TRBV5-4, the J call TRBJ1-2, with TRBD1 matching over 8 bases. Germline V gene lookup returns CDR1 SGHNT and CDR2 YYREEE (reference sequence). Germline trimming cut 4 bases from V and 8 bases from J; bases unmatched to any gene: 7. The CDR3 sequence is 13 residues long. The CDR3 spells CASSPRQGHGYTF. The CDR3 nucleotides read TGTGCCAGCAGCCCAAGACAGGGGCACGGCTACACCTTC. The full variable domain, completed using reference TRBV5-4 and TRBJ1-2, is ETGVTQSPTHLIKTRGQQVTLRCSSQSGHNTVSWYQQALGQGPQFIFQYYREEENGRGNFPPRFSGLQFPNYSSELNVNALELDDSALYLCASSPRQGHGYTFGSGTRLTVV.

As DNA, the CDR3 is TGTGCCAGCAGCAAGCGGGACAGGGACTACGAGCAGTACTTC. Translation gives CASSKRDRDYEQYF. This sequence joins TRBV21-1 and TRBJ2-7; TRBD1 reflects the table's D call only, with no check against the DNA. TRBV21-1 has pseudogene status. This CDR3 has 14 residues.

The V gene is TRBV6-5, the J gene TRBJ2-2; D uncertain. With 5 bases removed from V and 2 bases from J, the gap between germline ends came to 12 bases. The germline V gene encodes CDR1 MNHEY and CDR2 SVGAGI. The CDR3 is 15 amino acids. DNA of the CDR3: TGTGCCAGCAGTCCCACTTCGCGTAACACCGGGGAGCTGTTTTTT. The encoded protein is CASSPTSRNTGELFF.

The chain employs TRBV15 and TRBJ1-5; 8 bases match TRBD1. This CDR3 has 15 amino acids. V lost 5 bases to trimming and J lost 4 bases; unmatched junction nucleotides: 7. Germline V gene sequence: CDR1 LNHNV, CDR2 YYDKDF (reference sequence). As DNA, the CDR3 is TGTGCCACCAGCGTCGGGACAGGAAAAAATCAGCCCCAGCATTTT. Translated, it gives CATSVGTGKNQPQHF. Combining the CDR3 with reference TRBV15 and TRBJ1-5 gives the whole variable domain DAMVIQNPRYQVTQFGKPVTLSCSQTLNHNVMYWYQQKSSQAPKLLFHYYDKDFNNEADTPDNFQSRRPNTSFCFLDIRSPGLGDTAMYLCATSVGTGKNQPQHFGDGTRLSIL.

CDR3 region: CAWSEASWGEQFF. CDR3 sequence (DNA): TGTGCCTGGAGTGAGGCCTCCTGGGGCGAGCAGTTCTTC. The chain is built from TRBV30 and TRBJ2-1; tentative D call: TRBD1 (5 bases). CDR1 and CDR2 from the germline V gene are GTSNPN and SVGIG (reference sequence). With 1 base removed from V and 10 bases from J, the gap between germline ends came to 14 bases. The CDR3 contains 13 residues.

The V call is TRBV7-9, the J call TRBJ2-3; TRBD2 agrees at 8 bases. The CDR3 sequence is 14 residues long. Germline CDR1 SEHNR, CDR2 FQNEAQ (reference sequence). J lost 3 bases, V lost 3 bases, and 2 bases had no gene match. The CDR3 coding sequence is TGTGCCAGCAGCTTTACGGGGGGGACAGATACGCAGTATTTT. Protein product: CASSFTGGTDTQYF.

J is TRBJ2-6 and V is TRBV5-6; D is unresolved. Germline assignment: CDR1 SGHDT and CDR2 YYEEEE. Trimming pared 4 bases from V and 4 bases from J, leaving 12 bases between. CDR3 size: 15 residues. The CDR3 sequence: CASSPTPRGANVLTF. The CDR3 nucleotides read TGTGCCAGCAGCCCTACTCCCAGGGGGGCCAACGTCCTGACTTTC.

The CDR3 DNA reads TGTGCCAGCTCACCGGGCGCCGGAGAGACCCAGTACTTC. Its protein product is CASSPGAGETQYF. The chain uses TRBV18 and TRBJ2-5; D uncertain. Per the germline V gene, CDR1 is KGHSH and CDR2 is LQKENI. CDR3 length equals 13 residues. The V and J ends lost 3 bases and 4 bases respectively, with 9 bases between them.

The rearrangement joins TRBV7-9 to TRBJ1-6; TRBD1 agrees at 8 bases. The V gene's germline CDR1 is SEHNR and CDR2 FQNEAQ (reference sequence). V gave up 5 bases and J gave up 7 bases; unmatched junction bases: 7. The CDR3 runs to 15 residues. The CDR3 loop reads CASSQDRVRNSPLHF. CDR3 nucleotides: TGTGCCAGCAGCCAGGACAGGGTCCGGAATTCACCCCTCCACTTT.

This clone was detected once. This sequence joins TRBV4-1 and TRBJ1-2; weak D call: TRBD1 (6 bases). V dropped 1 base and J dropped 8 bases, with 14 bases sitting between them. The CDR3 runs to 14 residues. In germline, CDR1 is MGHRA, CDR2 YSYEKL. The CDR3 coding sequence is TGCGCCAGCAGCCAAGGCTTGGCAGGGGTCGGCTACACCTTC. Translation gives CASSQGLAGVGYTF.

The chain joins TRBV2 to TRBJ1-2, with D uncertain. Germline values: CDR1 SNHLY, CDR2 FYNNEI. The V end was cut by 7 bases, the J end by 4 bases, with 19 bases between. CDR3 length: 15 residues. CDR3 residues: CASTTRSKATYGYTF. In DNA, the CDR3 is TGTGCCAGCACGACACGAAGTAAGGCAACCTATGGCTACACCTTC.

The chain joins TRBV19 to TRBJ1-1; 11 nucleotides match TRBD1. V lost 10 bases and J lost 0; bases outside the gene matches: 10. CDR1 and CDR2 from the germline V gene are LNHDA and SQIVND (reference sequence). This CDR3 has 16 residues. The CDR3 sequence: CATEDRGRTVNTEAFF. The CDR3 nucleotides are TGTGCCACCGAGGACAGGGGGCGAACTGTGAACACTGAAGCTTTCTTT.

This CDR3 is CASSIVGAYPEAFF. The CDR3 coding sequence is TGTGCCAGTAGTATAGTTGGGGCATACCCTGAAGCTTTCTTT. The chain employs TRBV19 and TRBJ1-1, with D perhaps matching TRBD1 (5 bases). In germline, CDR1 is LNHDA, CDR2 SQIVND (reference sequence). This CDR3 has 14 amino acids. V was pared by 1 base and J by 6 bases, with 12 bases between.

This clone was counted a single time. V and J are TRBV9 and TRBJ1-4; 7 bases are shared with TRBD1. Germline lookup yields CDR1 SGDLS and CDR2 YYNGEE. V lost 4 bases, J lost 8 bases, and 14 bases stayed unmatched. The CDR3 sequence is 16 residues long. The CDR3, as DNA: TGTGCCAGCAGCTCCCTAGGGCGAGGGGGCCGGGAAAAACTGTTTTTT. It codes for CASSSLGRGGREKLFF.

The V and J genes are TRBV4-2 and TRBJ2-1; TRBD2 matches at 11 bases. The CDR3 consists of 15 residues. In germline, CDR1 is LGHNA, CDR2 YNFKEQ. Unmatched junction bases numbered 8, after V lost 0 bases and J lost 13 bases. The CDR3 loop is CASSQDPHSGGAQFF. The CDR3 DNA reads TGTGCCAGCAGCCAAGATCCTCATAGCGGGGGGGCACAGTTCTTC.

The V gene is TRBV18, the J gene TRBJ1-4, with TRBD1 matching over 7 bases. J lost 3 bases, V lost 1 base, and 5 bases had no gene match. Per the germline V gene, CDR1 is KGHSH and CDR2 is LQKENI. The CDR3 contains 16 residues. CDR3 sequence reads: CASSPQQGRANEKLFF. The CDR3 nucleotides read TGTGCCAGCTCACCACAACAGGGGCGGGCTAATGAAAAACTGTTTTTT.

The chain has TRBV12-5 and TRBJ1-2, with a possible D match to TRBD1 (6 bases). Germline values: CDR1 LGHNT, CDR2 FRNRAP. The CDR3 has 13 residues. Trimming left V 8 bases short and J 3 bases short, with 13 bases between. CDR3 sequence (DNA): TGTGCTAGTTCGCAGGGGCCCGACTATGGCTACACCTTC. The encoded protein is CASSQGPDYGYTF. Variable domain in full (rest from reference TRBV12-5 and TRBJ1-2): DARVTQTPRHKVTEMGQEVTMRCQPILGHNTVFWYRQTMMQGLELLAYFRNRAPLDDSGMPKDRFSAEMPDATLATLKIQPSEPRDSAVYFCASSQGPDYGYTFGSGTRLTVV.

The V call is TRBV28, the J call TRBJ2-5; 7 positions agree with TRBD2. V was pared by 5 bases and J by 2 bases, with 5 bases of the junction left unmatched. The CDR3 covers 14 residues. The germline CDR1 and CDR2 sequences are MDHEN and SYDVKM. CDR3 nucleotides: TGTGCCAGCAGTCGCATCGGGGGGCAAGAGACCCAGTACTTC. Amino acid sequence: CASSRIGGQETQYF.

CDR3 loop: CASSVMGQGFYGYTF. In DNA form, the CDR3 reads TGTGCCAGCAGCGTTATGGGACAGGGCTTCTATGGCTACACCTTC. The chain couples TRBV9 to TRBJ1-2; 9 nucleotides line up with TRBD1. With V trimmed by 2 bases and J by 4 bases, 6 bases remained unmatched. This CDR3 contains 15 residues. Germline-derived CDR1 and CDR2 are SGDLS and YYNGEE.

The chain employs TRBV19 and TRBJ2-2; possible D gene TRBD2, 5 bases. Trimming took 7 bases from V and 3 from J, leaving 9 bases between them. This CDR3 region has 13 residues. The V gene's germline CDR1 is LNHDA and CDR2 SQIVND (reference sequence). In DNA, the CDR3 is TGTGCCAGTAATCGGGGTTACACCGGGGAGCTGTTTTTT. This sequence encodes CASNRGYTGELFF.

In the case of this clone: At one boundary the junction diverges from the germline segment, which might be a read error. The chain employs TRBV6-6 and TRBJ2-4; 8 bases are a match to TRBD2. Germline CDR1 reads MNHNY; CDR2 reads SVGAGI (reference sequence). The CDR3 is made up of 13 amino acids. CDR3 region: CASSSGLGVNWDF. Written as DNA, the CDR3 is TGTGCCAGCAGTTCGGGACTAGGAGTTAATTGGGACTTC.